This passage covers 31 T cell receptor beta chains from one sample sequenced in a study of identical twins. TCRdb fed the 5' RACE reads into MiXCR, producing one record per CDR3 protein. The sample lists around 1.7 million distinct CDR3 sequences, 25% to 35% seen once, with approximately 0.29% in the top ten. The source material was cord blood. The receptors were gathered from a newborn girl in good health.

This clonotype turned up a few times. The CDR3 is CSASRREDTDTQYF. The CDR3 bases are TGCAGTGCTAGTAGGCGGGAGGATACAGATACGCAGTATTTT. This sequence joins TRBV20-1 and TRBJ2-3, with TRBD2 matching over 8 bases. V was clipped by 3 bases and J by 3 bases; unmatched bases: 5. This CDR3 comprises 14 residues. Germline V gene lookup returns CDR1 DFQATT and CDR2 SNEGSKA (reference sequence).

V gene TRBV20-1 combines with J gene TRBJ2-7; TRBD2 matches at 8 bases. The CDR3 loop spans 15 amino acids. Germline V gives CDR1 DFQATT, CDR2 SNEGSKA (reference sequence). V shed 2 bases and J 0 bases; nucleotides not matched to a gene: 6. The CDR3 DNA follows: TGCAGTGCTAGACCTCCTAGCGGGCCCTCCTACGAGCAGTACTTC. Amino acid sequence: CSARPPSGPSYEQYF.

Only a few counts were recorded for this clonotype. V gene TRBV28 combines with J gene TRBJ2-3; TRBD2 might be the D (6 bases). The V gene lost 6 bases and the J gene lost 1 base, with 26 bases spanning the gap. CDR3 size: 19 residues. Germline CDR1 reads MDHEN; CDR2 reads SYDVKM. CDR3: CASSRSGRRLGGGTDTQYF. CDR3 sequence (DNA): TGTGCCAGCAGCCGGTCCGGTAGGAGACTAGGCGGGGGCACAGATACGCAGTATTTT.

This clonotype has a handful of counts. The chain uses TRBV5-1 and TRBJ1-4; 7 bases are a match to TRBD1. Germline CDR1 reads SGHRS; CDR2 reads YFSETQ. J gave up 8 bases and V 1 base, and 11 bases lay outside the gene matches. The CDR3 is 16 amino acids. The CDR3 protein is CASSLIWGTAGEKLFF. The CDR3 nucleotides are TGCGCCAGCAGCTTGATTTGGGGGACAGCAGGCGAAAAACTGTTTTTT. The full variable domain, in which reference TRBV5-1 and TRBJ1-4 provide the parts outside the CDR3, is KAGVTQTPRYLIKTRGQQVTLSCSPISGHRSVSWYQQTPGQGLQFLFEYFSETQRNKGNFPGRFSGRQFSNSRSEMNVSTLELGDSALYLCASSLIWGTAGEKLFFGSGTQLSVL.

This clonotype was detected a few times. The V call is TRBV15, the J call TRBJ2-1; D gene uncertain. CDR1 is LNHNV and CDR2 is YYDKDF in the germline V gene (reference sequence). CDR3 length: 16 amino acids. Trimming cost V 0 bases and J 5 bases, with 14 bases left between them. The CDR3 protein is CATSRDRDGHNNEQFF. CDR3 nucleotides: TGTGCCACCAGCAGAGATCGAGATGGGCACAACAATGAGCAGTTCTTC.

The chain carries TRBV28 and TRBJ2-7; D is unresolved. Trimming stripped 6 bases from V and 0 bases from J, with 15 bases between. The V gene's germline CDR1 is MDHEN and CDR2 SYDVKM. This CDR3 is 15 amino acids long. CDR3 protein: CASSRPLLGSYEQYF. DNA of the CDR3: TGTGCCAGCAGCCGACCCCTATTGGGCTCCTACGAGCAGTACTTC.

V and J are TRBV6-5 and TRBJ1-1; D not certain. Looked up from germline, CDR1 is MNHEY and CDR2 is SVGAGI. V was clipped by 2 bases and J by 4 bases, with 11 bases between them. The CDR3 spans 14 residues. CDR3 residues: CASSYRGKGTEAFF. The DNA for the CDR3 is TGTGCCAGCAGTTACCGGGGTAAAGGCACTGAAGCTTTCTTT.

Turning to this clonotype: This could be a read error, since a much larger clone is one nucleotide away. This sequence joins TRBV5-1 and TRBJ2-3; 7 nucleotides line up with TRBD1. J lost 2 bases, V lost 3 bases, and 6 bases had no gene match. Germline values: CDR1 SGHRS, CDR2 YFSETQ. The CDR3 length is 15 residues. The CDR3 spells CASSSWTGATDTQYF. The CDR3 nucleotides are TGCGCCAGCAGCTCGTGGACAGGTGCCACAGATACGCAGTATTTT.

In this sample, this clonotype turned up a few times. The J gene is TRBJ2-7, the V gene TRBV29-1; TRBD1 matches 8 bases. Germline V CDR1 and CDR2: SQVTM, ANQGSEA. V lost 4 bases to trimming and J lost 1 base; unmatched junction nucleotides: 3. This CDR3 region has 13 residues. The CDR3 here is CSVGTGRSYEQYF. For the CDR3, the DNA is TGCAGCGTTGGGACAGGGCGGTCCTACGAGCAGTACTTC.

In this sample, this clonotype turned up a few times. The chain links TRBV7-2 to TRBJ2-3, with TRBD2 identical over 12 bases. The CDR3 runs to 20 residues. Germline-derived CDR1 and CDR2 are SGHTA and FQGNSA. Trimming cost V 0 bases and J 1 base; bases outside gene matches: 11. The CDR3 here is CASSLANLAGGLSGTDTQYF. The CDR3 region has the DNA TGTGCCAGCAGCTTAGCAAATCTAGCGGGGGGGCTGTCGGGCACAGATACGCAGTATTTT.

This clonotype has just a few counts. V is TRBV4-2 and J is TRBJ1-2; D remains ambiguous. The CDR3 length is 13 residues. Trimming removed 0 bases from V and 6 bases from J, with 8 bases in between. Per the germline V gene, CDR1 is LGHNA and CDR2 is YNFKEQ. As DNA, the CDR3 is TGTGCCAGCAGCCAAGATACGGTTCATGGCTACACCTTC. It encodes CASSQDTVHGYTF.

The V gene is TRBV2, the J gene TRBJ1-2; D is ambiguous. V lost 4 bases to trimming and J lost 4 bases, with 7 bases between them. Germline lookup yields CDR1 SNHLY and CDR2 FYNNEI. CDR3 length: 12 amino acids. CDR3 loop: CASSALSYGYTF. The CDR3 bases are TGTGCCAGCAGTGCCCTTTCCTATGGCTACACCTTC.

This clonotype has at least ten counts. CDR3 nucleotides: TGTGCCAGCAGCTTATCCCCAGGGAACTATGGCTACACCTTC. Translating gives CASSLSPGNYGYTF. V gene TRBV7-2 combines with J gene TRBJ1-2; D may be TRBD1 (5 bases). The CDR3 contains 14 residues. V was trimmed by 2 bases and J by 2 bases, leaving 9 bases between them. Looked up from germline, CDR1 is SGHTA and CDR2 is FQGNSA.

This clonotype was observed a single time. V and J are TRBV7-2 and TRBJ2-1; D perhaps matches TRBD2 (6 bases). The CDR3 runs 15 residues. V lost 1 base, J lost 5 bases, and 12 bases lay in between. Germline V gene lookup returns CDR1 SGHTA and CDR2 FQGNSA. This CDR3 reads CASSLDGGSHNEQFF. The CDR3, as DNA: TGTGCCAGCAGCTTAGACGGGGGTTCACACAATGAGCAGTTCTTC.

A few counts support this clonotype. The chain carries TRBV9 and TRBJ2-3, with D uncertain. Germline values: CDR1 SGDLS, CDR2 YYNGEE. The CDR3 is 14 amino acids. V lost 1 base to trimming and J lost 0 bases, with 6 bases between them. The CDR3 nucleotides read TGTGCCAGCAGCGTATACAGTAGCACAGATACGCAGTATTTT. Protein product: CASSVYSSTDTQYF.

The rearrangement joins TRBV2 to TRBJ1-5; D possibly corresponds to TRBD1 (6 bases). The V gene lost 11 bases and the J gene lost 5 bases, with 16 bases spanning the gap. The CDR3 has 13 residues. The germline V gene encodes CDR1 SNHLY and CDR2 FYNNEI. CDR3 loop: CAGSRTAYQPQHF. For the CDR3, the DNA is TGTGCCGGGTCAAGGACAGCTTATCAGCCCCAGCATTTT. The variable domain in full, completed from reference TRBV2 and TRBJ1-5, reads EPEVTQTPSHQVTQMGQEVILRCVPISNHLYFYWYRQILGQKVEFLVSFYNNEISEKSEIFDDQFSVERPDGSNFTLKIRSTKLEDSAMYFCAGSRTAYQPQHFGDGTRLSIL.

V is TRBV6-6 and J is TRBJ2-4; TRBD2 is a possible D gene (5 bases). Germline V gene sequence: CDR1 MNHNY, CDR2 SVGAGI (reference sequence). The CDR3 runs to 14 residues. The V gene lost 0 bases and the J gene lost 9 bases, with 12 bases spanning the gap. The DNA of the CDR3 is TGTGCCAGCAGTTACTCGATGAGGGTGGGCATTCAGTACTTC. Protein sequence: CASSYSMRVGIQYF.

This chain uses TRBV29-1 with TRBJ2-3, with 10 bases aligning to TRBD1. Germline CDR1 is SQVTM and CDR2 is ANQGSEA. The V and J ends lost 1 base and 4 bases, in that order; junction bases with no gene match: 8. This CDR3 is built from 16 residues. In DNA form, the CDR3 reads TGCAGCGTTGAAGGTAACGACAGGGGGCGCGCAGATACGCAGTATTTT. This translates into CSVEGNDRGRADTQYF.

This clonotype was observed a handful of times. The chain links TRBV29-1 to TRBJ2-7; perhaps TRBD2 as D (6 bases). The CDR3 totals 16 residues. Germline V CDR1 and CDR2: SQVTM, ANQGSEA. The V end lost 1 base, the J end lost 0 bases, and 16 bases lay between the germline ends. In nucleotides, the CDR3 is TGCAGCGTTGAAGGGGTAAGGCGGGGCAGCTCCTACGAGCAGTACTTC. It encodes CSVEGVRRGSSYEQYF.

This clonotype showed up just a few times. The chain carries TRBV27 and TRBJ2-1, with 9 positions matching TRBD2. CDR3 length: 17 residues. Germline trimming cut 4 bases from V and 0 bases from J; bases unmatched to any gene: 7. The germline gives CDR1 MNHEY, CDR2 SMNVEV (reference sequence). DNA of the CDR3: TGTGCCAGCAGTTCCCGACTAGCGGAGAGCTCCTACAATGAGCAGTTCTTC. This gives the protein CASSSRLAESSYNEQFF.

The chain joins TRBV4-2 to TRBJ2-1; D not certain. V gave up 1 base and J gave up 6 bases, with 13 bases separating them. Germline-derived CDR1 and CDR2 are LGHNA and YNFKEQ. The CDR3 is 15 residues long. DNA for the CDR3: TGTGCCAGCAGCCAAGTCCCCCTAGTAGGCAATGAGCAGTTCTTC. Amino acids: CASSQVPLVGNEQFF.

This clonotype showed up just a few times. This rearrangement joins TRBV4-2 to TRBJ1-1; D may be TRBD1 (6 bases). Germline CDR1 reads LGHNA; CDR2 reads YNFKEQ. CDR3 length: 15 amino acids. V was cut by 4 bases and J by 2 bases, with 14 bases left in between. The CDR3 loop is CASSRDHRVNTEAFF. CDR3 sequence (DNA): TGTGCCAGCAGCCGAGATCACAGGGTTAACACTGAAGCTTTCTTT.

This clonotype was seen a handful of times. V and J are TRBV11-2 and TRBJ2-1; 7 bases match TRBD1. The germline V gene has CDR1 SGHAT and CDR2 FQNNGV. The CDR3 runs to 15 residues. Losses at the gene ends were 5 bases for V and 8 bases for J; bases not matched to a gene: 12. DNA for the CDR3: TGTGCCAGCAGCGAGAGACCAACAGGGGTGGATGAGCAGTTCTTC. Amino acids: CASSERPTGVDEQFF.

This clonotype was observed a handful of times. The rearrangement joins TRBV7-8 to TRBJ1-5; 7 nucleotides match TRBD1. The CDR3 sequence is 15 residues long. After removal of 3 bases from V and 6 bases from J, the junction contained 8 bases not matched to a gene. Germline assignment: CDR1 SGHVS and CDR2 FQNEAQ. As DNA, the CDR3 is TGTGCCAGCAGCTTTAGGCCGACAGGGACTCAGCCCCAGCATTTT. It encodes CASSFRPTGTQPQHF.

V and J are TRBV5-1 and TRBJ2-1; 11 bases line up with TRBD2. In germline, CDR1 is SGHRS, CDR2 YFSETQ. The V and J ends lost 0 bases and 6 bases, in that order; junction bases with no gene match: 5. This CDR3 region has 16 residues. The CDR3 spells CASSLGALAGGNEQFF. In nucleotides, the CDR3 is TGCGCCAGCAGCTTGGGGGCCCTAGCGGGGGGCAATGAGCAGTTCTTC.

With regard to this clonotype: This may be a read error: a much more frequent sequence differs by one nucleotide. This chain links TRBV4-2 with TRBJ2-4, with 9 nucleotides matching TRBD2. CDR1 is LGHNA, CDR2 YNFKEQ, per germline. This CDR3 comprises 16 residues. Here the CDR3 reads CASSSSGAVAKSIQYF. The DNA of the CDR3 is TGTGCCAGCAGCTCTAGCGGGGCAGTAGCCAAAAGCATTCAGTACTTC.

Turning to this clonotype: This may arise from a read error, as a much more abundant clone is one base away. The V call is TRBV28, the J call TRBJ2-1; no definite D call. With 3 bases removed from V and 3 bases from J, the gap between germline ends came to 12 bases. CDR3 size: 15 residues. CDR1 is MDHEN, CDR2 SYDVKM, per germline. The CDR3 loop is CASSFAGKGYNEQFF. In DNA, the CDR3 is TGTGCCAGCAGTTTCGCTGGGAAGGGCTACAATGAGCAGTTCTTC.

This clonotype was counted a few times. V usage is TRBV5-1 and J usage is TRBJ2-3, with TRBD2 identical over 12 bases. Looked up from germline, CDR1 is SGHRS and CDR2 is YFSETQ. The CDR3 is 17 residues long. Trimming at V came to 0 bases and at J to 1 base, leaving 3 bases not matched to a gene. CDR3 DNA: TGCGCCAGCAGCTTGGGACTAGCGGGGGCAGGCACAGATACGCAGTATTTT. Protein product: CASSLGLAGAGTDTQYF.

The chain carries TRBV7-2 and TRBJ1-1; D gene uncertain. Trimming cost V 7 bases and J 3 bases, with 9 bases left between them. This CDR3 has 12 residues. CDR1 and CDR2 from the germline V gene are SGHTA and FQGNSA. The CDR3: CASTRADTEAFF. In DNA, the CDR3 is TGTGCCAGCACCCGGGCCGACACTGAAGCTTTCTTT.

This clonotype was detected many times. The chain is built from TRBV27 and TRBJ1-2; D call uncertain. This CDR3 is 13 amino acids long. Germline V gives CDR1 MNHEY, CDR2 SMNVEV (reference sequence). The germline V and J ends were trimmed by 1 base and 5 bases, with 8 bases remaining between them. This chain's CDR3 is CASSLFASYGYTF. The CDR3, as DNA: TGTGCCAGCAGTTTATTCGCCAGTTATGGCTACACCTTC.

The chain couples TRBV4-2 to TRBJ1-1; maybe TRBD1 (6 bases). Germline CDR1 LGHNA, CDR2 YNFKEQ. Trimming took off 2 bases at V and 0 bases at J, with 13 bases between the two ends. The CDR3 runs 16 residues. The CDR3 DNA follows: TGTGCCAGCAGCCAAAAATGGGGACACCTGAACACTGAAGCTTTCTTT. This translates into CASSQKWGHLNTEAFF.